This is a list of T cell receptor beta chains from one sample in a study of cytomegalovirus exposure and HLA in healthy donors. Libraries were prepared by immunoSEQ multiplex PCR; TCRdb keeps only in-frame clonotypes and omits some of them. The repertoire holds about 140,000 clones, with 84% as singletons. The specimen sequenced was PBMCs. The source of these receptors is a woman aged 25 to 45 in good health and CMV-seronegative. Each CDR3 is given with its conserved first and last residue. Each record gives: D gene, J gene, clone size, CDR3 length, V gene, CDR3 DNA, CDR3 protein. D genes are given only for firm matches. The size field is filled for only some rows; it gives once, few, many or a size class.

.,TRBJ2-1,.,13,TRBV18,TGTGCCAGCTCCCCCCAGTCGTCCAATGAGCAGTTCTTC,CASSPQSSNEQFF
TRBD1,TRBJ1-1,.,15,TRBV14,TGTGCCAGCAGCCAAGGGGGGACAGGCCGAAAGGAAGCTTTCTTT,CASSQGGTGRKEAFF
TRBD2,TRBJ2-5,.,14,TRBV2,TGTGCCAGCAGTGTAGGGACTAGCGGAGAGACCCAGTACTTC,CASSVGTSGETQYF
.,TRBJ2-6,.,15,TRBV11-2,TGTGCCAGCAGCTTATCCAGCTCTGGGGCCAACGTCCTGACTTTC,CASSLSSSGANVLTF
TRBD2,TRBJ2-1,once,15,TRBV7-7,TGTGCTAGCAGCACACTAGCGGGGAGGTACAATGAGCAGTTCTTC,CASSTLAGRYNEQFF
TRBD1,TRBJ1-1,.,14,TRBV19,TGTGCCAGTAGCACAGACAGGGCGGTAGCCGAAGCTTTCTTT,CASSTDRAVAEAFF
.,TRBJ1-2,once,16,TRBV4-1,TGCGCCAGCAGCCAAGACTCCAACAGGTTCGACTATGGCTACACCTTC,CASSQDSNRFDYGYTF
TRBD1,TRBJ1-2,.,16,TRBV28,TGTGCCAGCAGCCCCACCTGGGGACAGGGGGTTGCCGGCTACACCTTC,CASSPTWGQGVAGYTF
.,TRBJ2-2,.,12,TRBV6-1,TGTGCCAGCAGTGAACGGGCCGGGGAGCTGTTTTTT,CASSERAGELFF
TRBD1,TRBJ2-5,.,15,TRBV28,TGTGCCAGCAGGCCGACAGGGGGTATCCAAGAGACCCAGTACTTC,CASRPTGGIQETQYF
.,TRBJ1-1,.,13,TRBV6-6,TGTGCCAGCAGTTACGAGGTGAACACTGAAGCTTTCTTT,CASSYEVNTEAFF
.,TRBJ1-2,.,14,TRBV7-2,TGTGCCAGCAGCTTAGTCGAGGGTTGGGGTGGCTACACCTTC,CASSLVEGWGGYTF
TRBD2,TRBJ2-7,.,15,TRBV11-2,TGTGCCAGCAGAGTAACTAGCGGCGATCCTTACGAGCAGTACTTC,CASRVTSGDPYEQYF
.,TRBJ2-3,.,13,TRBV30,TGTGCCTGGAGTGGACAGGTTGCAGATACGCAGTATTTT,CAWSGQVADTQYF
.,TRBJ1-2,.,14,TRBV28,TGTGCCAGCAGTCTCTCAGGGGTAGGCTATGGCTACACCTTC,CASSLSGVGYGYTF
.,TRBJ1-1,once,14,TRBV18,TGTGCCAGCTCACCACGAGAAACTACCACTGAAGCTTTCTTT,CASSPRETTTEAFF
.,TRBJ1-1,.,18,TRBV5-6,TGTGCCAGCAGCTTGGTCTGGTCGATTGGAGGTCGGTACACTGAAGCTTTCTTT,CASSLVWSIGGRYTEAFF
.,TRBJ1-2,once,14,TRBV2,TGTGCCAGCAGTGAGGGGCAGGTTAACTATGGCTACACCTTC,CASSEGQVNYGYTF
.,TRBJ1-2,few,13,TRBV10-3,TGTGCCATCAGTGAGCAGGGAATGGACGGCTACACCTTC,CAISEQGMDGYTF
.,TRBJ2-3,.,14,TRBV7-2,TGTGCCAGCAGCTTAAGAGCTAGCACAGATACGCAGTATTTT,CASSLRASTDTQYF
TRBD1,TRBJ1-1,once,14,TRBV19,TGTGCCAGTTCTCAACAGGGGGGTGACACTGAAGCTTTCTTT,CASSQQGGDTEAFF
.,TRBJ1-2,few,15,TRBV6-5,TGTGCCAGCAAGTCAACCGGGGTTGAGGGCTATGGCTACACCTTC,CASKSTGVEGYGYTF
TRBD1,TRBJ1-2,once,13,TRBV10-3,TGTGCCACCAAGACAGGGGGCTCGTATGGCTACACCTTC,CATKTGGSYGYTF
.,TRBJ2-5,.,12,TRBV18,TGTGCCAGCTCACGAGGTACGGAGACCCAGTACTTC,CASSRGTETQYF
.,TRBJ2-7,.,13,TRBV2,TGTGCCAGCACCAGAGACAGAGAGTACGAGCAGTACTTC,CASTRDREYEQYF
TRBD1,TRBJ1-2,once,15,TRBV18,TGTGCCAGCTCACCAATAACATCCGGGACAGGATCCTTCACCTTC,CASSPITSGTGSFTF
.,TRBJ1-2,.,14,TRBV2,TGTGCCAGCAGTGAAGAGGGAGCCGGCGGAAGCTACACCTTC,CASSEEGAGGSYTF
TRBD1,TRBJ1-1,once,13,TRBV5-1,TGCGCCAGCAGTGACAGGGTGGGCACTGAAGCTTTCTTT,CASSDRVGTEAFF
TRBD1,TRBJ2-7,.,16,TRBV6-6,TGTGCCAGCAGCAGGGGACAGGGGGCCGCAGGCAACGAGCAGTACTTC,CASSRGQGAAGNEQYF
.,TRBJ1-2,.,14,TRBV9,TGTGCCAGCAGCATGAACGACAACAACTATGGCTACACCTTC,CASSMNDNNYGYTF
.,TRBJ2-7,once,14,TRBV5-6,TGTGCCAGCAGCTTGTCAGGCTTCTCCTACGAGCAGTACTTC,CASSLSGFSYEQYF
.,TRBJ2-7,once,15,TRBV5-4,TGTGCCAGCAGCTTGGGGACTATGACCTCCTACGAGCAGTACTTC,CASSLGTMTSYEQYF
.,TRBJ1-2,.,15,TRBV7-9,TGTGCCAGCAGCTTAGAAGGGGGAGCTAACTATGGCTACACCTTC,CASSLEGGANYGYTF